Listed below are T cell receptor beta chains from one sample, sequenced in a study of blood T cell repertoires in COVID-19. Libraries were prepared by immunoSEQ multiplex PCR; TCRdb keeps only in-frame clonotypes and omits some of them. The repertoire holds approximately 120,000 clones, with 92% as singletons. Material for sequencing was peripheral blood. The receptors come from a man aged 45-60 years with COVID-19, enrolled during active disease. Both conserved end residues are part of each CDR3. D genes are given only for firm matches. Rows may omit the clone size; those that give it use once, few, many or a size class.

TRBJ2-1	TRBV7-9	15	-	TRBD1	TGTGCCAGCAGCCCGAGAGGGACAGGGGGCAATGAGCAGTTCTTC	CASSPRGTGGNEQFF
TRBJ1-6	TRBV7-8	16	-	TRBD1	TGTGCCAGCAGCTTTTATTCGGACAGGGCCCTATCACCCCTCCACTTT	CASSFYSDRALSPLHF
TRBJ1-1	TRBV6-2/TRBV6-3	16	-	TRBD1	TGTGCCAGCAGTTACTCGGCAGGGACAGGGGACACTGAAGCTTTCTTT	CASSYSAGTGDTEAFF
TRBJ1-5	TRBV19	16	-	TRBD1	TGTGCCAGTAGGGTCAAAGGGACAGACAACAATCAGCCCCAGCATTTT	CASRVKGTDNNQPQHF
TRBJ2-1	TRBV28	17	-	TRBD2	TGTGCCAGCAGTACGCCTTTTAGCGGGAGGACCTACAATGAGCAGTTCTTC	CASSTPFSGRTYNEQFF
TRBJ2-1	TRBV20-1	10	-	-	TGCAGTGCAGAGCGAAATGAGCAGTTCTTC	CSAERNEQFF
TRBJ2-2	TRBV6-5	14	-	TRBD2	TGTGCCATGGGGACTAGCGGGAACACCGGGGAGCTGTTTTTT	CAMGTSGNTGELFF
TRBJ1-1	TRBV3-1/TRBV3-2	15	-	TRBD1	TGTGCCAGCAGCTTCCGGACAGGGGGGCTCGCTGAAGCTTTCTTT	CASSFRTGGLAEAFF
TRBJ2-2	TRBV19	12	-	-	TGTGCCAGTAGTATTAAGGGTGCGGGGCTGTTTTTT	CASSIKGAGLFF
TRBJ2-3	TRBV10-3	16	-	-	TGTGCCATCAGTGAGTCGAGCGGACTAAGCACAGATACGCAGTATTTT	CAISESSGLSTDTQYF
TRBJ1-3	TRBV10-3	14	-	-	TGTGCCACCCAGGACGGGAGCTCTGGAAACACCATATATTTT	CATQDGSSGNTIYF
TRBJ2-3	TRBV18	18	-	TRBD2	TGTGCCAGCTCACCGGGGCTAGCGGGAGGCTTCACCACAGATACGCAGTATTTT	CASSPGLAGGFTTDTQYF
TRBJ1-2	TRBV3-1/TRBV3-2	15	-	TRBD1	TGTGCCAGCAGCCAGGGGACAGGAGCTAACTATGGCTACACCTTC	CASSQGTGANYGYTF
TRBJ2-6	TRBV27	14	once	-	TGTGCCAGCAGTTTACTCTCTGGGGCCAACGTCCTGACTTTC	CASSLLSGANVLTF
TRBJ2-2	TRBV14	12	-	-	TGTGCCAGCAGCCCAACAGCCGGGGAGCTGTTTTTT	CASSPTAGELFF
TRBJ1-1	TRBV7-9	12	-	-	TGTGCCAGCAGCCGCCGGGGAAATGAAGCTTTCTTT	CASSRRGNEAFF
TRBJ2-1	TRBV12-1	19	-	-	TGTGCCAGCAGCCCCGGGACTAGCGCGCTACCAAGCTCCTACAATGAGCAGTTCTTC	CASSPGTSALPSSYNEQFF
TRBJ2-5	TRBV7-2	15	-	-	TGTGCCAGCAGCTTAGCTGGAGGGTCAGAGAGGACCCAGTACTTC	CASSLAGGSERTQYF
TRBJ2-2	TRBV7-9	13	-	-	TGTGCCAGCAGCTTAGCTGGCGGCGGGGAGCTGTTTTTT	CASSLAGGGELFF
TRBJ2-1	TRBV6-5	15	once	TRBD2	TGTGCCAGCAGTTATGGTAGCGGGAGTGAAAATGAGCAGTTCTTC	CASSYGSGSENEQFF
TRBJ1-4	TRBV28	14	-	-	TGTGCCGGAGGGACGGGTTGGGCTAATGAAAAACTGTTTTTT	CAGGTGWANEKLFF
TRBJ2-7	TRBV5-5	13	-	-	TGTGCCAGCAGCTTGACAAGTCCCTACGAGCAGTACTTC	CASSLTSPYEQYF
TRBJ2-7	TRBV6-2/TRBV6-3	11	-	-	TGTGCCAGCAGTTCCCCCAATCAGCAGTACTTC	CASSSPNQQYF
TRBJ2-2	TRBV21-1	13	-	-	TGTGCCAACAAATCAAGGGGTCCCGGGGAGCTGTTTTTT	CANKSRGPGELFF
TRBJ1-1	TRBV21-1	15	-	-	TGTGCCAGCAGCTCCCCAGGGGGCGTCTACACTGAAGCTTTCTTT	CASSSPGGVYTEAFF
TRBJ1-1	TRBV4-2	13	-	-	TGTGCCAGCAGCCAAGATGGGAAGGGGGTGGCTTTCTTT	CASSQDGKGVAFF
TRBJ2-7	TRBV28	17	-	-	TGTGCCAGCAGTTCCCCGGGGGAGCGGGCGGTCTCCTACGAGCAGTACTTC	CASSSPGERAVSYEQYF
TRBJ2-7	TRBV5-1	14	-	TRBD2	TGCGCCAGCAGCTCCACTAGCGGGAGTTACGAGCAGTACTTC	CASSSTSGSYEQYF
TRBJ2-7	TRBV6-2/TRBV6-3	13	-	-	TGTGCCAGCAGTTACCAGGTGTCCTACGAGCAGTACTTC	CASSYQVSYEQYF
TRBJ1-5	TRBV6-5	13	-	-	TGTGCCAGCAGCCCCGACAGTTATCAGCCCCAGCATTTT	CASSPDSYQPQHF
TRBJ2-7	TRBV6-2/TRBV6-3	15	-	-	TGTGCCAGCAGTTACGAAGTTGACACTTATTACGAGCAGTACTTC	CASSYEVDTYYEQYF
TRBJ1-3	TRBV6-5	15	-	TRBD1	TGTGCCAGCAGTTACCAGGGGGCGCAGGGAAACACCATATATTTT	CASSYQGAQGNTIYF
TRBJ2-1	TRBV19	17	-	TRBD2	TGTGCCAGTAGTCTCCGGACTAGCGGGAGGGTGGGGAATGAGCAGTTCTTC	CASSLRTSGRVGNEQFF
TRBJ1-2	TRBV6-8	14	once	TRBD1	TGTGCCAGCAGTTACTCCGAGACAGGGTTTGGCTACACCTTC	CASSYSETGFGYTF
TRBJ1-3	TRBV3-1/TRBV3-2	18	-	-	TGTGCCAGCAGCCAGAGGAACCCCCAACGAAGCTCTGGAAACACCATATATTTT	CASSQRNPQRSSGNTIYF
TRBJ2-5	TRBV15	18	-	TRBD1	TGTGCCACCAGCAGAGATTACTATAGGGGGCGGAGTGAAGAGACCCAGTACTTC	CATSRDYYRGRSEETQYF
TRBJ2-1	TRBV7-3	15	-	-	TGTGCCAGCAGCCCAACCAGCGGGACATACAATGAGCAGTTCTTC	CASSPTSGTYNEQFF
TRBJ2-4	TRBV3-1/TRBV3-2	17	-	TRBD1	TGTGCCAGCAGCCAAGATCTAGGACAGGGGTACAAAAACATTCAGTACTTC	CASSQDLGQGYKNIQYF
TRBJ2-5	TRBV7-3	12	once	-	TGTGCCAGCAGCGACATGAAAGGGACCCAGTACTTC	CASSDMKGTQYF
TRBJ1-1	TRBV6-5	14	-	TRBD1	TGTGCCAGCAGTATAAACAGGGGGCTCACTGAAGCTTTCTTT	CASSINRGLTEAFF
TRBJ2-7	TRBV2	14	once	TRBD2	TGTGCCAGCAGTGGGGGACTAGCGGGAGTGGAGCAGTACTTC	CASSGGLAGVEQYF
TRBJ1-6	TRBV30	15	-	-	TGTGCCTGGAGTTCACGACAGGATAATAATTCACCCCTCCACTTT	CAWSSRQDNNSPLHF
TRBJ1-5	TRBV29-1	13	-	-	TGCAGCGTTGACCCCGGGGGCAATCAGCCCCAGCATTTT	CSVDPGGNQPQHF